Described below is a single T cell receptor (beta chain) sequence and its context. CDR3 length: 16 residues. Per the germline V gene, CDR1 is SQVTM and CDR2 is ANQGSEA. Trimming removed 4 bases from V and 0 bases from J; junction bases left unmatched: 2. This sample stems from a study of regulatory T cells in long-lasting Graves disease. To make TCR beta libraries, researchers used iRepertoire HTBI primers and Arm-PCR of CDR3 regions. One entry per CDR3 protein results from TCRdb running MiXCR on the multiplex PCR reads. The data contain 310,000 or so distinct CDR3 sequences, 22% of them seen just once; the ten biggest clones take up roughly three fifths. Specified time point: persistent/refractory GD, antithyroid drugs over 5 years with positive TRAb. There was RNA extracted from PBMCs, and the TCR library was made from it.

The TCR was taken from a female donor with Graves disease. The sequencing used peripheral blood mononuclear cells (PBMCs), collected when the disease was refractory, from a patient treated with antithyroid drugs. This chain connects TRBV29-1 to TRBJ2-2, with 13 bases fitting TRBD2. The CDR3 here is CSVVLAGGPNTGELFF. The CDR3 DNA sequence: TGCAGCGTTGTACTAGCGGGAGGGCCGAACACCGGGGAGCTGTTTTTT.